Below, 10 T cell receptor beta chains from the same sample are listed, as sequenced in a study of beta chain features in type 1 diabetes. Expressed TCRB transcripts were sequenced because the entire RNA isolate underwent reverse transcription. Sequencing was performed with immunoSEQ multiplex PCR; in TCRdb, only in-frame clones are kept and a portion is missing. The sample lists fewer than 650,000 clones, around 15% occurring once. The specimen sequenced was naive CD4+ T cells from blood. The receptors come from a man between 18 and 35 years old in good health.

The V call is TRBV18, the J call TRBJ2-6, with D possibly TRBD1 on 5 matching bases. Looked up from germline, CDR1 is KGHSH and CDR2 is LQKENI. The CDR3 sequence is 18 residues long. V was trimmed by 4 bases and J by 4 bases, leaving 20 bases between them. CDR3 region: CASSQDRKGVLGANVLTF. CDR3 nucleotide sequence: TGTGCCAGCTCACAGGACCGCAAAGGGGTTTTGGGGGCCAACGTCCTGACTTTC.

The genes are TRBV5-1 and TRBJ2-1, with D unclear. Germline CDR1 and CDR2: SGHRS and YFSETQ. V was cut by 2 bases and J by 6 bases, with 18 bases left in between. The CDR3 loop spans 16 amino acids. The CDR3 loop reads CASSFIETMPRNEQFF. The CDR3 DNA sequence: TGCGCCAGCAGCTTTATTGAAACAATGCCCCGCAATGAGCAGTTCTTC. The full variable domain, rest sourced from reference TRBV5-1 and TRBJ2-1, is KAGVTQTPRYLIKTRGQQVTLSCSPISGHRSVSWYQQTPGQGLQFLFEYFSETQRNKGNFPGRFSGRQFSNSRSEMNVSTLELGDSALYLCASSFIETMPRNEQFFGPGTRLTVL.

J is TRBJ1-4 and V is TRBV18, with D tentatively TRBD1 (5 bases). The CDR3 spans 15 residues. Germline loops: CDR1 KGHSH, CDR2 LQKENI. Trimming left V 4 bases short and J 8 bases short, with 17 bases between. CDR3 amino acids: CASSLPGLRGEKLFF. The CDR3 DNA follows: TGTGCCAGCTCACTACCGGGATTAAGGGGAGAAAAACTGTTTTTT. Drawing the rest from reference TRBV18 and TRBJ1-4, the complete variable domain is NAGVMQNPRHLVRRRGQEARLRCSPMKGHSHVYWYRQLPEEGLKFMVYLQKENIIDESGMPKERFSAEFPKEGPSILRIQQVVRGDSAAYFCASSLPGLRGEKLFFGSGTQLSVL.

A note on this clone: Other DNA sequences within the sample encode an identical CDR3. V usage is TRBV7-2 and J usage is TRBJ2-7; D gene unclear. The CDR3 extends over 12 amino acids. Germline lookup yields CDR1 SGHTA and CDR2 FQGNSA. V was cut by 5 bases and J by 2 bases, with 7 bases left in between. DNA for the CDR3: TGTGCCAGCAGCCGCCCCACCTACGAGCAGTACTTC. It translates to CASSRPTYEQYF. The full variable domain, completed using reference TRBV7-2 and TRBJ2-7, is GAGVSQSPSNKVTEKGKDVELRCDPISGHTALYWYRQSLGQGLEFLIYFQGNSAPDKSGLPSDRFSAERTGGSVSTLTIQRTQQEDSAVYLCASSRPTYEQYFGPGTRLTVT.

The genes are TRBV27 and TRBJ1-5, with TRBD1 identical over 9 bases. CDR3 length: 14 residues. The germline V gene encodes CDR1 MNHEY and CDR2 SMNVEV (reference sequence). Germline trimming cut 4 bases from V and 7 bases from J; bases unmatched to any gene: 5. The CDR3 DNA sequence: TGTGCCAGCAGTTCACAGGGGGCTCGGCAGCCCCAGCATTTT. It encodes CASSSQGARQPQHF.

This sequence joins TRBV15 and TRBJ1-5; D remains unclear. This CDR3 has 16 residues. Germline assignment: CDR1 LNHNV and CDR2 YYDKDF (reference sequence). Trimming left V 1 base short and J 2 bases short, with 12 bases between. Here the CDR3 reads CATSRGRLSGNQPQHF. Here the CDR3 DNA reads TGTGCCACCAGCAGAGGTCGACTCTCGGGCAATCAGCCCCAGCATTTT.

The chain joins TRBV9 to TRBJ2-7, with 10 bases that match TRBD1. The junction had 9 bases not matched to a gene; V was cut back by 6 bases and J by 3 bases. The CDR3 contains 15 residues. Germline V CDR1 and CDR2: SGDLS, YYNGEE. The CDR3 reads CASNPGTGALYEQYF. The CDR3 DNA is TGTGCCAGCAACCCCGGGACAGGGGCTCTCTACGAGCAGTACTTC.

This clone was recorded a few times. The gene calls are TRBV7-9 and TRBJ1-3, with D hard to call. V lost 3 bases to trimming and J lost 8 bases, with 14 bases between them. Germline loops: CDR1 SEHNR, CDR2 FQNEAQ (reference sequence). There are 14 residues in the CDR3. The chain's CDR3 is CASSLRRRGDTIYF. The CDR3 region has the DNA TGTGCCAGCAGCTTGCGGAGACGGGGAGACACCATATATTTT.

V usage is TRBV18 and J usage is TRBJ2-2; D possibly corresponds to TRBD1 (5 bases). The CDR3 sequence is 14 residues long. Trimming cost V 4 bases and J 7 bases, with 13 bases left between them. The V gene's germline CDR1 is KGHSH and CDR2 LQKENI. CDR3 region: CASSRPGFGGELFF. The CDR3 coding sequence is TGTGCCAGCTCACGCCCAGGGTTCGGCGGGGAGCTGTTTTTT.

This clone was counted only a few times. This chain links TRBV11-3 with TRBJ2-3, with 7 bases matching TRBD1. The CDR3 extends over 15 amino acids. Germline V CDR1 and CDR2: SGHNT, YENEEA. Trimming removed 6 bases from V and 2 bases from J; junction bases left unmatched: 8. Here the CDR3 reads CASRRRDSLTDTQYF. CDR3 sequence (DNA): TGTGCCAGCAGACGTCGGGACAGCCTCACAGATACGCAGTATTTT.